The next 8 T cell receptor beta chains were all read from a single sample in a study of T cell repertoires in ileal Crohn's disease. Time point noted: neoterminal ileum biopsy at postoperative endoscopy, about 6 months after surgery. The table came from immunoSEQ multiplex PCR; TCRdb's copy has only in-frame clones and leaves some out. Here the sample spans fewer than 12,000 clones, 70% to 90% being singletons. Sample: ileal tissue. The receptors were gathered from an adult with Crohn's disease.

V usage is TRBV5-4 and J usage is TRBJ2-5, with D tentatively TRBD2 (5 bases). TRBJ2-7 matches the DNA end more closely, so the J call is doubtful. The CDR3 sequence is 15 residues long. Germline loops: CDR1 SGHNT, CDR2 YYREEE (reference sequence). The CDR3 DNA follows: TGTGCCAGCAGCTTGGCACCGGGGATCTCCTACGAGCAGTACTTC. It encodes CASSLAPGISYEQYF.

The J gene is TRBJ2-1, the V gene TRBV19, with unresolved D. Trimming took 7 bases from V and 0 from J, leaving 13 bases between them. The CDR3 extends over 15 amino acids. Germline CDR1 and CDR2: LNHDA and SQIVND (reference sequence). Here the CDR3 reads CASTDLRSSYNEQFF. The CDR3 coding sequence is TGTGCCAGTACCGACCTAAGGAGCTCCTACAATGAGCAGTTCTTC.

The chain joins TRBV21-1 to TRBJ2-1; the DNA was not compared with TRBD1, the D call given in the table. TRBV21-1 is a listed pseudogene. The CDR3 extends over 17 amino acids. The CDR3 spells CASSKSGTGAPYNEQFF. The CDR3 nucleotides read TGTGCCAGCAGCAAATCGGGGACAGGGGCCCCCTACAATGAGCAGTTCTTC.

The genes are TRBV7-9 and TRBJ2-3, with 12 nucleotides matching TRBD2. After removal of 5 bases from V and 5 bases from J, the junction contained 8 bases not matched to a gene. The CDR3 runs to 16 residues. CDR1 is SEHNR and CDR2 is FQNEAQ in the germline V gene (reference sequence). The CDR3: CASSPGLAGMRDTQYF. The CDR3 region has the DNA TGTGCCAGCAGCCCGGGACTAGCGGGTATGAGAGATACGCAGTATTTT.

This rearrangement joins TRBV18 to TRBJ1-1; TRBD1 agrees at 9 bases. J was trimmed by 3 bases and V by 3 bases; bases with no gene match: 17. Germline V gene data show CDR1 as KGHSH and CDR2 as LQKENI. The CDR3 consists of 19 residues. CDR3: CASSPTPFITGGADTEAFF. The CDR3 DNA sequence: TGTGCCAGCTCACCCACACCGTTCATTACAGGGGGCGCGGACACTGAAGCTTTCTTT.

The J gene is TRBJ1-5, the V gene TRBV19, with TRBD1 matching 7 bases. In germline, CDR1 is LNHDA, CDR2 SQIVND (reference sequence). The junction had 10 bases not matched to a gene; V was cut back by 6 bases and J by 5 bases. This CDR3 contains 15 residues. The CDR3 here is CASSPVNRGDQPQHF. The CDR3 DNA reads TGTGCCAGTAGCCCTGTTAACAGGGGCGATCAGCCCCAGCATTTT.

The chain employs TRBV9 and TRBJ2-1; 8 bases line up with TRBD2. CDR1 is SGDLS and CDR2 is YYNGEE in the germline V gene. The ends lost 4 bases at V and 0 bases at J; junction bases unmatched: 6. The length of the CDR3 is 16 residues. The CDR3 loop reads CASSLGGASSYNEQFF. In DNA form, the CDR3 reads TGTGCCAGCAGCCTCGGGGGGGCCAGCTCCTACAATGAGCAGTTCTTC.

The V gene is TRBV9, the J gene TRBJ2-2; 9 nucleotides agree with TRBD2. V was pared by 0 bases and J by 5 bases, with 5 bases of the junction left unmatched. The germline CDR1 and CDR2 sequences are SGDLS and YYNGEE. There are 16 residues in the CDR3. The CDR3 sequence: CASSVDLAGSTGELFF. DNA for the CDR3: TGTGCCAGCAGCGTAGATCTAGCGGGAAGTACCGGGGAGCTGTTTTTT.